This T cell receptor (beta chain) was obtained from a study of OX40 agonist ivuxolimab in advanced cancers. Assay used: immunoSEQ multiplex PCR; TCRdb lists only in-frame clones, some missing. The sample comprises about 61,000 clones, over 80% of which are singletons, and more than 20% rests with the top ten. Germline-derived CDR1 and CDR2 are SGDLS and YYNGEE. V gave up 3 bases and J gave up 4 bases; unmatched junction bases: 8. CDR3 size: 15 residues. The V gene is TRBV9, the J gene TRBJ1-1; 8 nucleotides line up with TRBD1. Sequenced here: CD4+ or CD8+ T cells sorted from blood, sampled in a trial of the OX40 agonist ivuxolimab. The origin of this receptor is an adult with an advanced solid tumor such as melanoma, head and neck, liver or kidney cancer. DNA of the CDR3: TGTGCCAGCAGCGAGGAACAGGGGGTCGGCACTGAAGCTTTCTTT. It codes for CASSEEQGVGTEAFF.